This entry lists 3 T cell receptor beta chains sequenced from one sample in a study of regulatory T cells. Primers: 52 TRBV forward and 13 TRBJ reverse. The table came from immunoSEQ multiplex PCR; TCRdb's copy has only in-frame clones and leaves some out. Of approximately 9,300 clones listed, approximately 84% are singletons. Sequencing input: CD8+ T cells sorted from blood. The receptors stem from a person aged 18 to 35 with CD3G deficiency.

The chain carries TRBV19 and TRBJ1-1; D perhaps matches TRBD1 (5 bases). CDR1 and CDR2 (germline): LNHDA, SQIVND (reference sequence). The V end was cut by 5 bases, the J end by 0 bases, with 10 bases between. The CDR3 consists of 14 residues. CDR3 sequence: CASSPRQMNTEAFF. The CDR3 coding sequence is TGTGCCAGTAGTCCCCGACAGATGAACACTGAAGCTTTCTTT.

This chain joins TRBV6-1 and TRBJ2-1; TRBD2 matches at 9 bases. V was clipped by 3 bases and J by 7 bases; unmatched bases: 4. This CDR3 is 14 amino acids long. Germline V gene lookup returns CDR1 MNHNS and CDR2 SASEGT. CDR3 DNA sequence: TGTGCCAGCAGTGACGGGACTAGCTTAAATGAGCAGTTCTTC. Translation: CASSDGTSLNEQFF.

This clone has just a few counts. V is TRBV28 and J is TRBJ2-7, with 8 bases that match TRBD1. V lost 5 bases, J lost 6 bases, and 9 bases stayed unmatched. The CDR3 sequence is 14 residues long. Germline V gene sequence: CDR1 MDHEN, CDR2 SYDVKM. As DNA, the CDR3 is TGTGCCAGCAGTCCACTAGACAGGGGAGGCGAGCAGTACTTC. The encoded protein is CASSPLDRGGEQYF. The full variable domain, rest sourced from reference TRBV28 and TRBJ2-7, is DVKVTQSSRYLVKRTGEKVFLECVQDMDHENMFWYRQDPGLGLRLIYFSYDVKMKEKGDIPEGYSVSREKKERFSLILESASTNQTSMYLCASSPLDRGGEQYFGPGTRLTVT.